The entry that follows covers one T cell receptor beta chain sequence. This clone has a single count. The specificity of this receptor is unknown. Base qualities are not provided; no much larger clone lies one nucleotide away. For the CD8 naive samples, CD45RO-negative cells were positively selected for CCR7, yielding a CD45RA+CCR7+ population from which TemRA cells were excluded. The donors were healthy, HIV-negative adults who had no recently reported acute infections or vaccinations. Every donor was a Caucasian adult living in Nashville, Tennessee, USA. Blood was collected by leukapheresis, and PBMCs were isolated by Ficoll-Histopaque density gradient centrifugation and then cryopreserved in liquid nitrogen vapor phase. Analytical flow cytometry was used to check the purity and quantity of each magnetically sorted T cell population. Genomic DNA was isolated from every sorted fraction and measured by UV absorbance on a Nanodrop 2000c.

Using the deep immunoSEQ assay, multiplex PCR amplified TCR CDR3 regions from genomic DNA. For each cell subset, the extracted genomic DNA was distributed evenly across all wells of several immunoSEQ 96-well plates, and each plate served as one replicate. For sorted subsets, 200 ng of genomic DNA, equivalent to 25,000 to 35,000 T cell genomes, went into each replicate PCR. The purified libraries were quantified using a Qubit 3.0 fluorometer, sized with a Bioanalyzer 2100, and then quantified again using the KAPA Library Quantification kit. Each immunoSEQ 96-well plate was sequenced on its own single-read 150-cycle Illumina NextSeq 550 flow cell. In the authors' own workflow: Because the immunoSEQ output included only junctional sequences and no quality scores, the filtering could not be the same as the filtering used for full-length reads. To assign V/J genes and CDR3, sequences were annotated using PyIR, a Python wrapper for IgBLAST v1.9, with IMGT germline references. Reads were removed for weak V/J assignments (E-value above 1e-6), missing CDR3, stop codons, out-of-frame junctions, or ambiguous translated residues. A V3J clonotype was defined by an identical inferred V gene, J gene, and CDR3 amino acid sequence. To compute the percentage overlap between repertoires, the number of shared unique clonotypes was divided by the size of the smaller repertoire. Repertoire richness was assessed with RTK rarefaction, the Chao1 estimator, and Recon v2.1 estimates of unobserved clonotypes. Generation probabilities for all TCRbeta clonotypes obtained by the gDNA method from a handful of donors were computed using OLGA. This is the immuneACCESS table as TCRdb keeps it, with only in-frame sequences that have V and J called. A part of the clones is gone; compared with another copy, unresolved V genes explain less than half, and the rest is unexplained. V and J calls and clone size are given by that table; D and trimming were obtained from the DNA. In all, the sample holds some 2 million clones, and less than 95% of those were seen once. Roughly 1.2% of the sample rests with the top ten.

From cysteine to phenylalanine, the CDR3 is 19 amino acids long. Only CDR3 DNA is held: 57 bases, read in frame from base 1. Trimming takes 7 bases off V and 2 bases off J; junction bases not matched to a gene: 16. Per the germline V gene, SNHLY is the CDR1 and FYNNEI is the CDR2. This sample stems from a study of shared clonotypes between healthy human individuals (TCRdb year 2020). Broadly, across the study: The cohort comprised a couple of women and a few men aged 18 to 49 years. For each donor, three plates each were used for CD4 naive and CD4 memory, two plates were used for CD8 naive, and one plate was used for CD8 memory. To estimate repertoire size and how much clonotypes are shared between individuals, the study performed deep sequencing of blood TCR repertoires from about five healthy adults. Libraries were prepared and TCR repertoires were sequenced by different laboratories using diverse techniques, in order to increase sequencing depth and limit assay-specific biases. Leukapheresis yielded between about 0.94 and 9 billion PBMCs per donor.

Findings and caveats that apply to the study as a whole: Higher generation probabilities were observed for clonotypes shared by all four sorted-subset donors than for non-shared clonotypes. The small number of donors limited the genetic and exposure-history diversity represented. Even with the large sequencing depth, rarefaction of the sorted-subset datasets indicated that sequencing was incomplete. Pairwise subsampling indicated that sequencing depth was expected to affect the degree of clonotype sharing among donors. Larger estimated clonotype richness was generally found for naive subsets than for memory subsets. Sharing across a few donors was observed for roughly 5.4% of naive CD4, 3% to 3.5% of naive CD8, roughly 2.4% of memory CD4, and about 0.39% of memory CD8 clonotypes. Only blood was sampled, and tissue TCR repertoires likely differ from those in blood.

Input material: naive CD8+ T cells sorted from blood. Explained via the paper, the cell subset or site label denotes: CD45RA+CCR7+. The rearranged segments are TRBV2 and TRBJ2-6; 8 nucleotides in the junction match TRBD2. This clonotype was obtained from a man aged 18 to 29 in good health. The DNA sequence follows: TGTGCCAGCAATCTGCCTAGGATAGCGGGAAACGCTGGGGCCAACGTCCTGACTTTC. Its protein reads: CASNLPRIAGNAGANVLTF.